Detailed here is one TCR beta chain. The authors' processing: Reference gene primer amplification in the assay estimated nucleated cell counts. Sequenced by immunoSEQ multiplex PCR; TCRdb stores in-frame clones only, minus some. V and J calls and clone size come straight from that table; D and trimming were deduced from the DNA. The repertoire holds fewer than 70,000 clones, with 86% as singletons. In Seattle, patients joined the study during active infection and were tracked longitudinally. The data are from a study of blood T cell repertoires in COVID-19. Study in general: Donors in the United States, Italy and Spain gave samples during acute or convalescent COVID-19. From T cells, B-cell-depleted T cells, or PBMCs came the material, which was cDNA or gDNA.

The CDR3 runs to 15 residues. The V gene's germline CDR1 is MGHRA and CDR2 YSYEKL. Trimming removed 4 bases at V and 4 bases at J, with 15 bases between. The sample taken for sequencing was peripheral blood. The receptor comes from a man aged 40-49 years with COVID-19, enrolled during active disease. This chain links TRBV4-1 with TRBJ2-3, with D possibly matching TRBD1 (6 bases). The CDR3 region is CASSLWSGASDTQYF. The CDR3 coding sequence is TGCGCCAGCAGCCTATGGTCAGGGGCATCAGATACGCAGTATTTT.